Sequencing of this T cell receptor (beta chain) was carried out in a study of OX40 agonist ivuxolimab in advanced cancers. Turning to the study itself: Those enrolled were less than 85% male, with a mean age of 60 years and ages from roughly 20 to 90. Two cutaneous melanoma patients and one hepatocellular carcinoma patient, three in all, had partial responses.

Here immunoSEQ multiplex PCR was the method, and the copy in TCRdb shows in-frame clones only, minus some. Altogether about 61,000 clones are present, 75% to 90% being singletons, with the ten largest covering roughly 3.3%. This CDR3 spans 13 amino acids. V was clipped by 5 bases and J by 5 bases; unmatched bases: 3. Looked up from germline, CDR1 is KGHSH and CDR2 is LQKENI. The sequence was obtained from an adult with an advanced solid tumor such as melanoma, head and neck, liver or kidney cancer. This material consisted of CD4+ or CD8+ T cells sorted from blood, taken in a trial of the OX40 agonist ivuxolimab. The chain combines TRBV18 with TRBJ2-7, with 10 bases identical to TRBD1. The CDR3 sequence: CASSGQGGNEQYF. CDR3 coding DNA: TGTGCCAGCTCAGGACAGGGGGGTAACGAGCAGTACTTC.